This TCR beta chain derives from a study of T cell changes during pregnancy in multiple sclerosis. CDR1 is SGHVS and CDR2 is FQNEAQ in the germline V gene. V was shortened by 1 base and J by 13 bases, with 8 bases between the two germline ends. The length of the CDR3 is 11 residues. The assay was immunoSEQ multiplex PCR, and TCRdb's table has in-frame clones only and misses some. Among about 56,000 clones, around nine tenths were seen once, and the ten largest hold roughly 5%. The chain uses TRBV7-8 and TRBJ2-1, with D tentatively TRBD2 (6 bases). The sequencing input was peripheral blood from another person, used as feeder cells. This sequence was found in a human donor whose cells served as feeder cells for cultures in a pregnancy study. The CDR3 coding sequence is TGTGCCAGCAGCTTAGAGGCGGGACAGTTCTTC. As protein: CASSLEAGQFF.